This T cell receptor beta chain was sequenced for a study of blood T cell repertoires in COVID-19. As for the study in general: The United States, Italy and Spain supplied acute and convalescent COVID-19 samples. PBMCs, B-cell-depleted T cells, or T cells provided the cDNA or gDNA that made up the material.

Source study methods: Scientists estimated how many nucleated cells there were by amplifying reference gene primers. Clones were read by immunoSEQ multiplex PCR, and TCRdb kept only the in-frame ones, dropping some. V, J and clone size reflect that table, while D and trimming were determined from the DNA. The sample consists of around 170,000 clones, 75% to 90% of them appearing once. Followed over time, Seattle patients had been enrolled while infection was active. V was pared by 3 bases and J by 0 bases, with 2 bases of the junction left unmatched. Germline V gene lookup returns CDR1 MDHEN and CDR2 SYDVKM. The CDR3 is 15 amino acids.

Source material: peripheral blood. This rearrangement joins TRBV28 to TRBJ2-4, with 7 nucleotides matching TRBD2. This TCR was recovered from a woman aged 70 to 79 with COVID-19, enrolled during active disease. The CDR3 coding sequence is TGTGCCAGCAGTTTCAGCGGGACAGCCAAAAACATTCAGTACTTC. This translates into CASSFSGTAKNIQYF.